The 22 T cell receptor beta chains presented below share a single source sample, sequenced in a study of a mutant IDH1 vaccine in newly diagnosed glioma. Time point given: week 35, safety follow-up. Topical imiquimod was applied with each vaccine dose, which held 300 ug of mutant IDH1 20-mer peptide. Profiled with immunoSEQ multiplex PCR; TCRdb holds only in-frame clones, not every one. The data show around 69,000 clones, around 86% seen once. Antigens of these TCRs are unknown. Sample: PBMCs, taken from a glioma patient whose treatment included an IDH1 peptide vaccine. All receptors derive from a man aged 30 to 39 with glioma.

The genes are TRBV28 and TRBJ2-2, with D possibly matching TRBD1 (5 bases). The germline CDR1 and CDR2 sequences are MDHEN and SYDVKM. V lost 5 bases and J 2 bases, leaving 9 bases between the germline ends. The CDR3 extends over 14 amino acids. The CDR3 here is CASSVTGNTGELFF. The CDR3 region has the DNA TGTGCCAGCAGTGTTACAGGAAACACCGGGGAGCTGTTTTTT.

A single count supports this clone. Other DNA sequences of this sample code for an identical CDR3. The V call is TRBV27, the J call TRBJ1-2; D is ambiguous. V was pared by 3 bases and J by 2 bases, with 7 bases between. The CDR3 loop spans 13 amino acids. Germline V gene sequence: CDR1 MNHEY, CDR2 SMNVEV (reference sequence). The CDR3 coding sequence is TGTGCCAGCAGTTTGGGAGGGAACTATGGCTACACCTTC. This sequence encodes CASSLGGNYGYTF.

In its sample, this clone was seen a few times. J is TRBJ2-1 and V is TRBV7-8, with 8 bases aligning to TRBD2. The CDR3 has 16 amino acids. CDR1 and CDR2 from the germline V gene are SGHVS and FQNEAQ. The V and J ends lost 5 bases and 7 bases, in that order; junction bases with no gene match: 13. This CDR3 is CASSPRGGLEFNEQFF. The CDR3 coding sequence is TGTGCCAGCAGCCCCCGGGGGGGCCTGGAATTTAATGAGCAGTTCTTC.

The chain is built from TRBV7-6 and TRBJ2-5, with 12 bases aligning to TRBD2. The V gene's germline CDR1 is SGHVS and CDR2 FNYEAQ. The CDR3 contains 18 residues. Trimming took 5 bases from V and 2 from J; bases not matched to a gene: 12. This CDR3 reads CASSQFSRLAGAQETQYF. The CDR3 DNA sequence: TGTGCCAGCAGCCAATTCTCGAGACTAGCGGGGGCACAAGAGACCCAGTACTTC.

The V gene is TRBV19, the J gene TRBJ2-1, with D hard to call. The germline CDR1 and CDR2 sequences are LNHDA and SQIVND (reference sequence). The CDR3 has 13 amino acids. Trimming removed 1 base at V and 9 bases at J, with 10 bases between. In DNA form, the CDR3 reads TGTGCCAGTAGTATAGCCGGACCCGGTGAGCAGTTCTTC. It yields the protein CASSIAGPGEQFF.

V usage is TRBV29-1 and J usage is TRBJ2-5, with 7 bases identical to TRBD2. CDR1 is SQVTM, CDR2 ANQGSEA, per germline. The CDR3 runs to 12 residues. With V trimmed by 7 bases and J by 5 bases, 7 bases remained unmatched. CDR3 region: CSGRAGGETQYF. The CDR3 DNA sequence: TGCAGCGGCAGAGCCGGGGGGGAGACCCAGTACTTC. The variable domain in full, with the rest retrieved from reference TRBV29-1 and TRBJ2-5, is SAVISQKPSRDICQRGTSLTIQCQVDSQVTMMFWYRQQPGQSLTLIATANQGSEATYESGFVIDKFPISRPNLTFSTLTVSNMSPEDSSIYLCSGRAGGETQYFGPGTRLLVL.

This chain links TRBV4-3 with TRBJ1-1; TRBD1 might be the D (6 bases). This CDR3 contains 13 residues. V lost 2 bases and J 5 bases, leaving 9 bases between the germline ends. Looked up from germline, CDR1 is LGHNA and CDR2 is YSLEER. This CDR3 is CASSQRQETEAFF. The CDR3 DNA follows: TGCGCCAGCAGCCAACGACAGGAAACTGAAGCTTTCTTT.

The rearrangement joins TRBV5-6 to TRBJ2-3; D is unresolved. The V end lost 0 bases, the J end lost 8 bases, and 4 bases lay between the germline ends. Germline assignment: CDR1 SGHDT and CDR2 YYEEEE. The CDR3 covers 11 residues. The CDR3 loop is CASSLDGTQYF. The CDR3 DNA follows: TGTGCCAGCAGCTTGGACGGTACGCAGTATTTT.

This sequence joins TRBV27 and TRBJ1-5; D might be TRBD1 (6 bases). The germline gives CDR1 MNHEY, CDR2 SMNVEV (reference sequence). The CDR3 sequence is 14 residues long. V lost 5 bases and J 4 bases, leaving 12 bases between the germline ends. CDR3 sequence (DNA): TGTGCCAGCAGTCAACAGGGTGCAAATCAGCCCCAGCATTTT. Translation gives CASSQQGANQPQHF.

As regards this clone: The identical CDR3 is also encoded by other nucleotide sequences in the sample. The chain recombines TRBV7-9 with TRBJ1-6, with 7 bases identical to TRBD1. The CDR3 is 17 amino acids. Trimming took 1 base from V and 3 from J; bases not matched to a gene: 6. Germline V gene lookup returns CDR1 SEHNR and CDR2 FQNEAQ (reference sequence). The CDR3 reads CASSLDPRTGYNSPLHF. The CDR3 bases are TGTGCCAGCAGCTTAGACCCAAGGACAGGCTATAATTCACCCCTCCACTTT. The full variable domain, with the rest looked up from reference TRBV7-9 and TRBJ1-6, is DTGVSQNPRHKITKRGQNVTFRCDPISEHNRLYWYRQTLGQGPEFLTYFQNEAQLEKSRLLSDRFSAERPKGSFSTLEIQRTEQGDSAMYLCASSLDPRTGYNSPLHFGNGTRLTVT.

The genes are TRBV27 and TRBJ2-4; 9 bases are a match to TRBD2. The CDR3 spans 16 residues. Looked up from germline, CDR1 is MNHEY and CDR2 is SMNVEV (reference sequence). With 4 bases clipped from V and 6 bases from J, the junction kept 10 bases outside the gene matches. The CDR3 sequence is CASSYRGGRAGNIQYF. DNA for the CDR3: TGTGCCAGCAGTTACCGGGGCGGGAGGGCCGGAAACATTCAGTACTTC.

CDR3 DNA sequence: TGTGCCAGCATCCCGAGCGGGAGGGCCGCCGGGGAGCTGTTTTTT. Translating it yields CASIPSGRAAGELFF. V and J are TRBV6-5 and TRBJ2-2; 10 bases align to TRBD2. The CDR3 runs 15 residues. The germline gives CDR1 MNHEY, CDR2 SVGAGI. Trimming at V came to 7 bases and at J to 6 bases, leaving 8 bases not matched to a gene.

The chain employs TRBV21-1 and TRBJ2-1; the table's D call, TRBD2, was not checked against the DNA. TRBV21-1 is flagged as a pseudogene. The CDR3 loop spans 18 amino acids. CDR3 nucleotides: TGTGCCAGCAGCCTCGTTCCCCTAGCGGGGTATACCTACAATGAGCAGTTCTTC. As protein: CASSLVPLAGYTYNEQFF.

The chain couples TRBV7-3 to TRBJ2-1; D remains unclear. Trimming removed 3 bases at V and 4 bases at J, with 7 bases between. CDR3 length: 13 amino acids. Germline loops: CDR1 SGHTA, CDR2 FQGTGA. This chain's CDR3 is CASSFGLYNEQFF. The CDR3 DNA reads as TGTGCCAGCAGCTTCGGGCTATACAATGAGCAGTTCTTC.

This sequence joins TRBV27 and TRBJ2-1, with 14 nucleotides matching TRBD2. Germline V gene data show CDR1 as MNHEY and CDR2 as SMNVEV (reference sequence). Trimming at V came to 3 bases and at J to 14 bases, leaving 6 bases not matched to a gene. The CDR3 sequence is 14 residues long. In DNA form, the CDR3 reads TGTGCCAGCAGTTTCCGAGGGACTAGCGGGGGCGAGTTCTTC. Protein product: CASSFRGTSGGEFF.

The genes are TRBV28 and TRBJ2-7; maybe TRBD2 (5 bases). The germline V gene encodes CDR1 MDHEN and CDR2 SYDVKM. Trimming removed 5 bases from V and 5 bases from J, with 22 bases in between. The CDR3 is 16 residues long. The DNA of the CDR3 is TGTGCCAGCAGTCGAACGCTAGCAGTCGGTTCGAACGAGCAGTACTTC. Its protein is CASSRTLAVGSNEQYF.

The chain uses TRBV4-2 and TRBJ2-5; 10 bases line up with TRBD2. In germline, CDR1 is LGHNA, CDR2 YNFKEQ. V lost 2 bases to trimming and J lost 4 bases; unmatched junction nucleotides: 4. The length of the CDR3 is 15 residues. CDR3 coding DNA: TGTGCCAGCAGCCAATCTAGCGGGGGAGCAGAGACCCAGTACTTC. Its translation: CASSQSSGGAETQYF.

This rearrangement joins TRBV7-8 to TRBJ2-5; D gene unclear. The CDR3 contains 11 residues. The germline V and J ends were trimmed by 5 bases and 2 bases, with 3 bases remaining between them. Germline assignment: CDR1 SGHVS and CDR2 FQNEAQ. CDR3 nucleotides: TGTGCCAGCAGCATACAAGAGACCCAGTACTTC. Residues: CASSIQETQYF.

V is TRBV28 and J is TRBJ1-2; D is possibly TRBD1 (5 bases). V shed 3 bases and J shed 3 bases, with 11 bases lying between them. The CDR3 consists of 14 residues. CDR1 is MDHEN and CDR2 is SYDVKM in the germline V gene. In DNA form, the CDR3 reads TGTGCCAGCAGTTTGTGGCAGGGCTACTATGGCTACACCTTC. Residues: CASSLWQGYYGYTF.

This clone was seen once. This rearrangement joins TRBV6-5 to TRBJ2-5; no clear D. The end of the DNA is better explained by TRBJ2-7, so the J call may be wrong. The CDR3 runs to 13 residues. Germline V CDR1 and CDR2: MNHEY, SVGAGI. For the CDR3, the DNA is TGTGCCAGCTCATTTACTGGGCGACACGAGCAGTACTTC. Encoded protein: CASSFTGRHEQYF.

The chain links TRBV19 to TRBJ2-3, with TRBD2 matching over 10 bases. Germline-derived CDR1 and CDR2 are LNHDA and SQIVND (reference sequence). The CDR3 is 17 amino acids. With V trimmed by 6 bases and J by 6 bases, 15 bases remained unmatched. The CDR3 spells CASRGSSGRSGGDTQYF. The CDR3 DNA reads TGTGCCAGTAGAGGGTCTAGCGGGAGAAGTGGGGGGGATACGCAGTATTTT.

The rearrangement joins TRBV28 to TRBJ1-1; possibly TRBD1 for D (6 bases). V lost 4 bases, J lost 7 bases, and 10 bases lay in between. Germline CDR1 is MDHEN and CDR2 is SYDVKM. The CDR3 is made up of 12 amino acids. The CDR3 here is CASSSPDSEAFF. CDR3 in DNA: TGTGCCAGCAGTTCGCCGGACAGTGAAGCTTTCTTT.